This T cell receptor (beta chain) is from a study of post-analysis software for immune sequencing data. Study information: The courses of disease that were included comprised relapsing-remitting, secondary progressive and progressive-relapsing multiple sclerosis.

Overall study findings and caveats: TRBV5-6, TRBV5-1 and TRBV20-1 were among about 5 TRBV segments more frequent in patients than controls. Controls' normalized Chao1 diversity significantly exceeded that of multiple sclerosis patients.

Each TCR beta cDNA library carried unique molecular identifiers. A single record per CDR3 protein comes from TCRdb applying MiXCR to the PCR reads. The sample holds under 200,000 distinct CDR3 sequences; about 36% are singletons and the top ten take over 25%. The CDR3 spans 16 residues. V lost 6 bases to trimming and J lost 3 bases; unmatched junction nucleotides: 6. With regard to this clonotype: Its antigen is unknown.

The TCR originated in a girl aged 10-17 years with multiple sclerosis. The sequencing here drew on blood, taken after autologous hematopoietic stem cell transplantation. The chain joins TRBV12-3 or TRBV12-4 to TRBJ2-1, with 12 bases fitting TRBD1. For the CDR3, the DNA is TGTGCCAGCAGCAAGGGACAGGGGGCTTTCTACAATGAGCAGTTCTTC. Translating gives CASSKGQGAFYNEQFF.